Below are 4 T cell receptor beta chains sequenced from a single sample in a study of cytomegalovirus exposure and HLA in healthy donors (dated 2017 in TCRdb). The library was prepared using the immunoSEQ multiplex PCR assay. The multiplex PCR relied on a mix of 60 forward primers for TCR Vbeta segments and 13 reverse primers for TCR Jbeta segments. This is the immuneACCESS table as TCRdb keeps it, with only in-frame sequences that have V and J called. A part of the clones is gone; compared with another copy, unresolved V genes explain less than half, and the rest is unexplained. Here the sample has over 45,000 clones; roughly four fifths occur a single time. The ten largest clones capture 4.3% of the sample. Sequencing input: PBMCs. The origin of the receptors is a man in his thirties or forties in good health and CMV-seronegative.

V usage is TRBV7-9 and J usage is TRBJ1-2, with 9 nucleotides matching TRBD1. This CDR3 comprises 13 residues. V gave up 5 bases and J gave up 6 bases; unmatched junction bases: 4. CDR1 SEHNR and CDR2 FQNEAQ come from the germline V gene (reference sequence). The CDR3 reads CASSRGQGHGYTF. The CDR3 DNA is TGTGCCAGCAGCCGAGGACAGGGGCATGGCTACACCTTC.

The chain is built from TRBV6-5 and TRBJ1-2; a weak D match, TRBD1 (6 bases). The CDR3 runs to 15 residues. V was trimmed by 3 bases and J by 2 bases, leaving 13 bases between them. Germline V CDR1 and CDR2: MNHEY, SVGAGI. The CDR3 bases are TGTGCCAGCAGTTATGTTGGTACAGGGAACTATGGCTACACCTTC. As protein: CASSYVGTGNYGYTF.

The gene calls are TRBV6-1 and TRBJ2-5; possible D gene TRBD1, 6 bases. The DNA end lines up better with TRBJ2-7; the J call may be wrong. There are 13 residues in the CDR3. Germline V CDR1 and CDR2: MNHNS, SASEGT. The CDR3 loop reads CASEEGQSYEQYF. CDR3 bases: TGTGCCAGCGAAGAGGGACAATCCTACGAGCAGTACTTC.

The table lists this clone with a few counts. The chain employs TRBV4-3 and TRBJ1-1; D not certain. CDR1 and CDR2 from the germline V gene are LGHNA and YSLEER. The CDR3 totals 14 residues. Trimming removed 0 bases at V and 1 base at J, with 6 bases between. CDR3 DNA: TGCGCCAGCAGCCAAGAGGAGGAGAACACTGAAGCTTTCTTT. It encodes CASSQEEENTEAFF.